This T cell receptor beta chain was found in a study of identifying expanded T cells in peripheral blood (dated by TCRdb to between 2018 and 2021). General notes on the study: Technical replicates were generated by sequencing separate aliquots of the same genomic DNA pool, and four replicates were compared pairwise. Overall results and qualifications from the work: In all healthy donors, the variance in clone template counts between samples taken 2 to 3 weeks apart rose significantly as total template count increased. Across all healthy-donor time intervals, the beta-binomial model significantly cut both the number of clones called differentially abundant and the false-positive rate. The authors expected that biological variance in healthy repertoires might rise further over much longer intervals, such as months to years. Roughly 1.2 differentially abundant clones were flagged by the binomial model between technical replicates, whereas about 15 and 18 were flagged over around two weeks and four weeks, respectively.

During the collection period, no infections or other immune events were recorded for the healthy donors. Healthy-donor blood repertoires served as a training cohort to calibrate time-dependent variance in a beta-binomial model of T-cell clone differential abundance. The training cohort comprised approximately 10 healthy donors, 3 female and 7 male. The donors were between about 25 and 70 years old, with an average age of approximately 47 years. Whole blood from each healthy donor was obtained from a commercial supplier and was collected at three time points approximately 13 days apart. For immunosequencing, genomic DNA was extracted from unsorted whole blood. Notes on this clone: Its cognate antigen has yet to be identified. The sample holds no much larger clone one base away, and base qualities are not on file.

The CDR3 goes from the cysteine to the phenylalanine over 14 residues. Only the CDR3 DNA stays, 42 bases, in frame from base 1. V drops 1 base and J drops 5 bases, leaving 11 bases in between. The germline V gene (reference sequence) gives CDR1 as MNHEY and CDR2 as SMNVEV. TCRbeta CDR3 regions were profiled with the immunoSEQ Assay using bias-controlled multiplex PCR amplification of genomic DNA. As for how the authors treated the data: The absolute abundance of each unique TCRbeta CDR3 region was quantified after sequences were collapsed and filtered. Differential abundance was tested with a binomial (Fisher-equivalent) model and with a beta-binomial model adding time-dependent variance fitted from healthy donors. Clones with fewer than 5 combined templates were removed, and a clone was called differentially abundant if the clone's Benjamini-Hochberg FDR was below 0.01. Beta-binomial variance was modeled as a function of total template count across the two samples using the form v = (b*log(k)+a)^2. TCRdb retrieved this table from immuneACCESS and kept in-frame rearrangements only. Not all clones are present; in checked studies, unresolved V genes account for under half, and no reason is known for the remainder. V, J and clone size are taken as reported in that table, and D and trimming were inferred from the DNA itself. Counted in this sample were around 81,000 clones; 70% to 90% of them appeared once. The ten largest clones capture around 4% of the sample.

This chain joins TRBV27 to TRBJ1-1; the D gene is unclear. The specimen was blood. The receptor was isolated from a person aged 18-70 years in good health. The nucleotide sequence is TGTGCCAGCAGTTTATTGGGAATCAAGACTGAAGCTTTCTTT. Translated, this is CASSLLGIKTEAFF.